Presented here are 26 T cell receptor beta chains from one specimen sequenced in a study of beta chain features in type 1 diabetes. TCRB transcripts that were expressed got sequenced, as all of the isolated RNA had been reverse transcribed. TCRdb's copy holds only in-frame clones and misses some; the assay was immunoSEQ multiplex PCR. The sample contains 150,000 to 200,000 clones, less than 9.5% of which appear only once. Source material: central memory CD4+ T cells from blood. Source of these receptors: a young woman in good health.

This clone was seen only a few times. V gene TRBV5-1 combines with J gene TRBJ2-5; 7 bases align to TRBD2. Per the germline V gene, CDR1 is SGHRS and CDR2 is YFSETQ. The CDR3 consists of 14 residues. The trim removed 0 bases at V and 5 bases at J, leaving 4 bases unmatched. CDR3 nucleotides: TGCGCCAGCAGCTTGGGGACTAGAGATGAGACCCAGTACTTC. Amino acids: CASSLGTRDETQYF.

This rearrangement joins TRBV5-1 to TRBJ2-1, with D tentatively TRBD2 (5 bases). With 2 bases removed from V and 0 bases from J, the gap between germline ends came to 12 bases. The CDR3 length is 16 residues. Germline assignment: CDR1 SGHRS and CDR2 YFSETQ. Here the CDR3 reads CASSFSVGSSYNEQFF. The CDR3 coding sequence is TGCGCCAGCAGCTTTAGCGTCGGGTCCTCCTACAATGAGCAGTTCTTC.

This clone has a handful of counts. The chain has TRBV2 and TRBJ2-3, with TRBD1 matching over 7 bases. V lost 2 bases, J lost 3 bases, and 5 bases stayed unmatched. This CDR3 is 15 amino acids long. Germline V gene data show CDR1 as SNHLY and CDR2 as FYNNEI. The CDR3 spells CASSEKSRGTDTQYF. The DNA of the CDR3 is TGTGCCAGCAGTGAAAAGAGCAGGGGGACAGATACGCAGTATTTT. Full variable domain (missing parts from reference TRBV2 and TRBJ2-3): EPEVTQTPSHQVTQMGQEVILRCVPISNHLYFYWYRQILGQKVEFLVSFYNNEISEKSEIFDDQFSVERPDGSNFTLKIRSTKLEDSAMYFCASSEKSRGTDTQYFGPGTRLTVL.

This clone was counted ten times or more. CDR3 coding DNA: TGTGCCAGCAGCTCCCGACTGGGCTACGAGCAGTACTTC. Amino acids: CASSSRLGYEQYF. The gene calls are TRBV9 and TRBJ2-7; the D is unclear. Per germline, CDR1 SGDLS and CDR2 YYNGEE. The CDR3 consists of 13 residues. V was shortened by 4 bases and J by 3 bases, with 11 bases between the two germline ends.

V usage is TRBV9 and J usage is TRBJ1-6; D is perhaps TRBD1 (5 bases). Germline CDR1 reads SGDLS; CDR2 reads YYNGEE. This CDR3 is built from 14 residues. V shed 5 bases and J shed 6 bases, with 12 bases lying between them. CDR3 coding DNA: TGTGCCAGCAGTCCTGTGCAGGGTAATTCACCCCTCCACTTT. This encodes CASSPVQGNSPLHF.

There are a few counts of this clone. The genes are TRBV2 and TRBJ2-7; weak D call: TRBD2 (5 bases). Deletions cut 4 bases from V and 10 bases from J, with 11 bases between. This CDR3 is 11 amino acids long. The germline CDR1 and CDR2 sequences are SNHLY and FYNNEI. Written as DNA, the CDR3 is TGTGCCAGCAGTGTCGAGCGGAGACAGTACTTC. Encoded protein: CASSVERRQYF.

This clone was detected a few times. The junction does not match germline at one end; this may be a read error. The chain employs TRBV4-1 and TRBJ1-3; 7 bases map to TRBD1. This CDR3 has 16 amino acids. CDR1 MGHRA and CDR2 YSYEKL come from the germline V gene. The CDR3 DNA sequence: TGTGCCAGCAGCCAAGACAGGGCGAACTCTGGAAACACCATATATTTT. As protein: CASSQDRANSGNTIYF.

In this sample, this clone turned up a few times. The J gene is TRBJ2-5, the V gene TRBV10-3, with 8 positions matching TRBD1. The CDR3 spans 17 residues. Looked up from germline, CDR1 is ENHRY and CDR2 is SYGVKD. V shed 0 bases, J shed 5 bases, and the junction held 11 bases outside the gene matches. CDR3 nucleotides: TGTGCCATCAGTGAGTCGGTCACAGGGGGTGCCTCTGAGACCCAGTACTTC. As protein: CAISESVTGGASETQYF.

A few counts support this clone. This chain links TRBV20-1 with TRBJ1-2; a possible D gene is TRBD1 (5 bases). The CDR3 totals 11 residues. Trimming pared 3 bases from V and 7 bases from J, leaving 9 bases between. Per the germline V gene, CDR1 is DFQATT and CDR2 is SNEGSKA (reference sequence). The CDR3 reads CSAREGTGYTF. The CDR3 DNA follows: TGCAGTGCTAGGGAGGGGACTGGCTACACCTTC.

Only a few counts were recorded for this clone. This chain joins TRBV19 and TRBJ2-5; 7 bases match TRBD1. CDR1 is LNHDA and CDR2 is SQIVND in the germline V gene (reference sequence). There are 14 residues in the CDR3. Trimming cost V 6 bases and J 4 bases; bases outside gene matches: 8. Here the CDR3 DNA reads TGTGCCAGTAGGTCCGAACAGGGGATAGAGACCCAGTACTTC. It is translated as CASRSEQGIETQYF.

CDR3 amino acids: CASSLVGTANTEAFF. Here the CDR3 DNA reads TGCGCCAGCAGCTTGGTAGGGACAGCAAACACTGAAGCTTTCTTT. The V call is TRBV5-1, the J call TRBJ1-1; 7 positions agree with TRBD1. The V segment lost 0 bases and the J segment 2 bases; nucleotides outside the gene matches: 4. Germline V CDR1 and CDR2: SGHRS, YFSETQ. There are 15 residues in the CDR3.

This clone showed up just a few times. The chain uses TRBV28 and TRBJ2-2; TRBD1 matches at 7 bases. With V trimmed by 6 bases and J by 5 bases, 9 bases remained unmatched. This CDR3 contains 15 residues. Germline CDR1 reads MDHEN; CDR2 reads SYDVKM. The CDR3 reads CASSPGTASTGELFF. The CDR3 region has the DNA TGTGCCAGCAGCCCCGGGACAGCTTCGACCGGGGAGCTGTTTTTT.

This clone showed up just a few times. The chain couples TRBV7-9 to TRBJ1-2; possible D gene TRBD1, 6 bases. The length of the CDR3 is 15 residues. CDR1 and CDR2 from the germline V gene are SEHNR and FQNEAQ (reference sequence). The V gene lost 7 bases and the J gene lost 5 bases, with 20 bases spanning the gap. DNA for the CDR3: TGTGCCAGCACCCACGGACAGCTAAAACTATATGGCTACACCTTC. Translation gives CASTHGQLKLYGYTF.

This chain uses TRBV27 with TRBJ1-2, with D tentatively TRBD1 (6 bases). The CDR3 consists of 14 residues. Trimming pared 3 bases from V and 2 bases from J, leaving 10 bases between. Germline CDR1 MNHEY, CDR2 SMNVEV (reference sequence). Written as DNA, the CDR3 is TGTGCCAGCAGTTTTACGGACAGCAACTATGGCTACACCTTC. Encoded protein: CASSFTDSNYGYTF.

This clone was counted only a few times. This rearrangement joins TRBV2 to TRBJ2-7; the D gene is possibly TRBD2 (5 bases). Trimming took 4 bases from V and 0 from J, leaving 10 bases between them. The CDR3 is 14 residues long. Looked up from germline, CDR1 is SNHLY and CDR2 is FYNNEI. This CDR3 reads CASSVAGYSYEQYF. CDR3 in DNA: TGTGCCAGCAGTGTGGCGGGTTACTCCTACGAGCAGTACTTC. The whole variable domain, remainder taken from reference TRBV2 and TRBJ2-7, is EPEVTQTPSHQVTQMGQEVILRCVPISNHLYFYWYRQILGQKVEFLVSFYNNEISEKSEIFDDQFSVERPDGSNFTLKIRSTKLEDSAMYFCASSVAGYSYEQYFGPGTRLTVT.

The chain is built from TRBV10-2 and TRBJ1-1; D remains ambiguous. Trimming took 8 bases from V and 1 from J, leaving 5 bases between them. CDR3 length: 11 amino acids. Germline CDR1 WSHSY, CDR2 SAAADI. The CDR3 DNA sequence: TGCGCCAGCCGGGGGAACACTGAAGCTTTCTTT. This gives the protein CASRGNTEAFF.

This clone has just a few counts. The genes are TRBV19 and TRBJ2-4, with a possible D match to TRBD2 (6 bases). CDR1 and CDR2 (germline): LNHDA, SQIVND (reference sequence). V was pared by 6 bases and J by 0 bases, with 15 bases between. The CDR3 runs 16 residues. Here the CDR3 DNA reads TGTGCCAGTAGAACGGGAGTGCGGAGAGCCAAAAACATTCAGTACTTC. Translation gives CASRTGVRRAKNIQYF.

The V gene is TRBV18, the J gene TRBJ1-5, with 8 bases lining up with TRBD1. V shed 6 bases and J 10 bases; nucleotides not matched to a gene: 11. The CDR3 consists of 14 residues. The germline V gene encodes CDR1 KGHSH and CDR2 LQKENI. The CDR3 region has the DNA TGTGCCAGCTCTCCCGGACAGGGCGGCGATCCCCAGCATTTT. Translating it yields CASSPGQGGDPQHF. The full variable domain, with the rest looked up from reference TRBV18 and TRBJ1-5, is NAGVMQNPRHLVRRRGQEARLRCSPMKGHSHVYWYRQLPEEGLKFMVYLQKENIIDESGMPKERFSAEFPKEGPSILRIQQVVRGDSAAYFCASSPGQGGDPQHFGDGTRLSIL.

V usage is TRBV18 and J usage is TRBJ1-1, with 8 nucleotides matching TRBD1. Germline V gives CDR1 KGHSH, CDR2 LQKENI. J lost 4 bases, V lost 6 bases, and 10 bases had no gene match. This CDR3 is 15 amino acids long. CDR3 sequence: CASSQRQGPGTEAFF. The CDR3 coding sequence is TGTGCCAGCTCTCAAAGACAGGGGCCGGGCACTGAAGCTTTCTTT.

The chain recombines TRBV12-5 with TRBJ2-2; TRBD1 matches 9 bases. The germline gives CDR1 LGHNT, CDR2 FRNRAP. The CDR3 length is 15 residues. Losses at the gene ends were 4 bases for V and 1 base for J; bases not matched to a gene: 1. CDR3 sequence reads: CASGSGQGNTGELFF. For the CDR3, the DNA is TGTGCTAGTGGTTCGGGACAGGGGAACACCGGGGAGCTGTTTTTT. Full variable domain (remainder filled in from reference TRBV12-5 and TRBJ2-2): DARVTQTPRHKVTEMGQEVTMRCQPILGHNTVFWYRQTMMQGLELLAYFRNRAPLDDSGMPKDRFSAEMPDATLATLKIQPSEPRDSAVYFCASGSGQGNTGELFFGEGSRLTVL.

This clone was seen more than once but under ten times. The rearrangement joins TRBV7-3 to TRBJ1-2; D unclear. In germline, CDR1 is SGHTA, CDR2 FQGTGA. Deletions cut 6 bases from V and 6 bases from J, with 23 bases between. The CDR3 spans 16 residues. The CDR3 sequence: CASRPLHPGRVDGYTF. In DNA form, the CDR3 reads TGTGCCAGCAGGCCTCTTCACCCGGGTCGGGTGGATGGCTACACCTTC.

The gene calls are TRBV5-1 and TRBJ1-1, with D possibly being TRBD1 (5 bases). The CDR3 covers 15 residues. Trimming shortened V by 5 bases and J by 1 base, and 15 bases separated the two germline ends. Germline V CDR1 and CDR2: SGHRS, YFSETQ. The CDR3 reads CASRLRTTANTEAFF. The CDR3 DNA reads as TGCGCCAGCAGGCTACGCACGACAGCGAACACTGAAGCTTTCTTT.

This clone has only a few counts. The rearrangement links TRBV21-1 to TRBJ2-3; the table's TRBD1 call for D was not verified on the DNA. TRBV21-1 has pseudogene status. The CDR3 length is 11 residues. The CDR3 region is CSRQGTDTQYF. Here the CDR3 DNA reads TGTTCCAGACAGGGGACAGATACGCAGTATTTT.

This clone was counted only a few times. CDR3: CASSLGRAGAGANVLTF. As DNA, the CDR3 is TGTGCCAGCAGCTTAGGGCGGGCAGGGGCTGGGGCCAACGTCCTGACTTTC. The rearrangement uses TRBV7-8 and TRBJ2-6; maybe TRBD1 (6 bases). Trimming took 1 base from V and 2 from J, leaving 12 bases between them. The germline CDR1 and CDR2 sequences are SGHVS and FQNEAQ. The CDR3 covers 17 residues.

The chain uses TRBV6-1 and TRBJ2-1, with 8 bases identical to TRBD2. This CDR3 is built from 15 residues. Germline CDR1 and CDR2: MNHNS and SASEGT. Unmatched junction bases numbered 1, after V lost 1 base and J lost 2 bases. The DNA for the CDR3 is TGTGCCAGCAGTGAAGTGGGACTAGCCTACAATGAGCAGTTCTTC. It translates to CASSEVGLAYNEQFF.

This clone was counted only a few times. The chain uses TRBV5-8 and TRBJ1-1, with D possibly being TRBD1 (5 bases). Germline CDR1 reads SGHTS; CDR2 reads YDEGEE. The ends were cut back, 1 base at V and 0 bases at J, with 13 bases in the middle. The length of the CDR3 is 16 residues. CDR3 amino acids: CASSLPPGLLNTEAFF. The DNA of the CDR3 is TGTGCCAGCAGCTTGCCCCCGGGACTCCTGAACACTGAAGCTTTCTTT.